These 9 T cell receptor beta chains were all obtained from the same sample, sequenced in a study of T cell responses to AZD1222 COVID-19 vaccine. Profiled with immunoSEQ multiplex PCR; TCRdb holds only in-frame clones, not every one. This sample has roughly 130,000 clones, with about nine tenths found just once. This specimen consisted of peripheral blood, obtained on day 0 of AZD1222 vaccination. Receptor source: an adult in good health.

This chain joins TRBV6-2 or TRBV6-3 and TRBJ2-7, with D perhaps TRBD1 (6 bases). The CDR3 is 12 amino acids. The germline V gene has CDR1 MNHEY and CDR2 SVGEGT. V lost 4 bases and J lost 7, with 11 bases in between. CDR3 DNA: TGTGCCAGCAGTTTGACAGGCCGGGAGCAGTACTTC. This codes for CASSLTGREQYF.

This chain's CDR3 is CASSLDTHPNQPQHF. DNA of the CDR3: TGTGCCAGCAGCTTGGACACCCATCCCAATCAGCCCCAGCATTTT. The chain recombines TRBV5-4 with TRBJ1-5; D not certain. V dropped 0 bases and J dropped 3 bases, with 10 bases sitting between them. The CDR3 is 15 amino acids. Germline assignment: CDR1 SGHNT and CDR2 YYREEE (reference sequence). Full variable domain (outside the CDR3, taken from reference TRBV5-4 and TRBJ1-5): ETGVTQSPTHLIKTRGQQVTLRCSSQSGHNTVSWYQQALGQGPQFIFQYYREEENGRGNFPPRFSGLQFPNYSSELNVNALELDDSALYLCASSLDTHPNQPQHFGDGTRLSIL.

This rearrangement joins TRBV6-5 to TRBJ1-1; 7 bases map to TRBD1. Germline CDR1 reads MNHEY; CDR2 reads SVGAGI. The CDR3 spans 14 residues. J gave up 5 bases and V 5 bases, and 8 bases lay outside the gene matches. The chain's CDR3 is CASSTSTGRTEAFF. The CDR3 bases are TGTGCCAGCAGTACATCGACAGGGAGAACTGAAGCTTTCTTT.

The chain recombines TRBV28 with TRBJ2-7; D call uncertain. With 1 base removed from V and 2 bases from J, the gap between germline ends came to 3 bases. The germline CDR1 and CDR2 sequences are MDHEN and SYDVKM. The length of the CDR3 is 12 residues. CDR3 nucleotides: TGTGCCAGCAGTTTATCCCCCTACGAGCAGTACTTC. It yields the protein CASSLSPYEQYF.

The gene calls are TRBV6-5 and TRBJ2-7; no definite D call. The V and J ends lost 4 bases and 6 bases respectively, with 10 bases between them. The CDR3 is 12 amino acids. Germline-derived CDR1 and CDR2 are MNHEY and SVGAGI. The CDR3 DNA is TGTGCCAGCAGTTCGAGTCGAGGCGAGCAGTACTTC. Amino acids: CASSSSRGEQYF.

V and J are TRBV7-2 and TRBJ2-5, with unresolved D. V was trimmed by 1 base and J by 2 bases, leaving 5 bases between them. The CDR3 totals 13 residues. CDR1 SGHTA and CDR2 FQGNSA come from the germline V gene. The CDR3 spells CASSLGVQETQYF. The CDR3 coding sequence is TGTGCCAGCAGCTTAGGGGTTCAAGAGACCCAGTACTTC.

This sequence joins TRBV3-1 (or the pseudogene TRBV3-2) and TRBJ2-3; 9 bases map to TRBD2. V was pared by 2 bases and J by 3 bases, with 6 bases of the junction left unmatched. CDR1 and CDR2 from the germline V gene are LGHDT and YNNKEL (reference sequence). CDR3 length: 16 residues. The CDR3 DNA is TGTGCCAGCAGCCAAACGCCGGGACTAGCAACAGATACGCAGTATTTT. It yields the protein CASSQTPGLATDTQYF.

The chain links TRBV19 to TRBJ2-3; D assignment may be TRBD1 or TRBD2 (5 bases each). Per the germline V gene, CDR1 is LNHDA and CDR2 is SQIVND (reference sequence). CDR3 length: 13 amino acids. V lost 6 bases and J lost 6, with 13 bases in between. CDR3 in DNA: TGTGCCAGTAGGGGACCGACCCACGATACGCAGTATTTT. Translated, it gives CASRGPTHDTQYF.

The J gene is TRBJ2-5, the V gene TRBV10-3; 7 bases align to TRBD1. Germline V gene lookup returns CDR1 ENHRY and CDR2 SYGVKD. The CDR3 is 15 residues long. V shed 3 bases, J shed 2 bases, and the junction held 6 bases outside the gene matches. The CDR3 DNA sequence: TGTGCCATCAGTGAATTCGGGACAGAACAAGAGACCCAGTACTTC. It codes for CAISEFGTEQETQYF.